These T cell receptor beta chains were read from a single sample in a study of resident and recirculating memory T cells in vitiligo. Data came from immunoSEQ multiplex PCR; TCRdb stores just in-frame clones and leaves some out. The table shows around 76,000 clones, with approximately 90% occurring only once. The sample was blood. The receptors were sampled from a male donor with vitiligo. The CDR3 runs from the conserved cysteine through the conserved F or W. D genes are given only for firm matches. Clone sizes are given selectively: once, few, many, or a class where the clone is expanded.

j_call: TRBJ1-5
d_call: .
v_call: TRBV6-6
clone_size: .
cdr3_aa: CASEAGLGQPQHF
cdr3_nt: TGTGCCAGCGAGGCAGGGCTAGGTCAGCCCCAGCATTTT

j_call: TRBJ2-7
d_call: TRBD2
v_call: TRBV7-9
clone_size: once
cdr3_aa: CASSGREGLATSYEQYF
cdr3_nt: TGTGCCAGCAGCGGCAGGGAGGGACTAGCGACATCCTACGAGCAGTACTTC

j_call: TRBJ1-2
d_call: .
v_call: TRBV19
clone_size: .
cdr3_aa: CASSFGGSGYGYTF
cdr3_nt: TGTGCCAGTAGTTTTGGAGGGTCGGGCTATGGCTACACCTTC

j_call: TRBJ2-7
d_call: TRBD1
v_call: TRBV25-1
clone_size: .
cdr3_aa: CASGTGSYEQYF
cdr3_nt: TGTGCCAGCGGGACAGGCTCCTACGAGCAGTACTTC

j_call: TRBJ2-7
d_call: .
v_call: TRBV28
clone_size: .
cdr3_aa: CASSLAGGAYEQYF
cdr3_nt: TGTGCCAGCAGTTTAGCCGGGGGAGCCTACGAGCAGTACTTC

j_call: TRBJ2-3
d_call: .
v_call: TRBV4-2
clone_size: .
cdr3_aa: CASSQVGSPGLARTDTQYF
cdr3_nt: TGTGCCAGCAGCCAAGTGGGAAGCCCCGGACTTGCGCGCACAGATACGCAGTATTTT

j_call: TRBJ1-6
d_call: TRBD1
v_call: TRBV6-1
clone_size: few
cdr3_aa: CASRDPGQGPPLHF
cdr3_nt: TGTGCCAGCAGAGACCCGGGACAGGGTCCGCCCCTCCACTTT

j_call: TRBJ1-2
d_call: TRBD1
v_call: TRBV5-6
clone_size: .
cdr3_aa: CASSLEGQGTWIYGYTF
cdr3_nt: TGTGCCAGCAGCTTGGAAGGACAGGGAACGTGGATCTATGGCTACACCTTC

j_call: TRBJ1-1
d_call: .
v_call: TRBV9
clone_size: .
cdr3_aa: CASSVFEEVGAEAFF
cdr3_nt: TGTGCCAGCAGCGTATTTGAGGAGGTGGGAGCTGAAGCTTTCTTT

j_call: TRBJ1-2
d_call: TRBD1
v_call: TRBV27
clone_size: .
cdr3_aa: CASRPGTGSGYTF
cdr3_nt: TGTGCCAGCAGGCCCGGGACAGGGAGTGGCTACACCTTC

j_call: TRBJ1-5
d_call: .
v_call: TRBV4-1
clone_size: few
cdr3_aa: CASSQEGSGLNQPQHF
cdr3_nt: TGCGCCAGCAGCCAAGAAGGATCAGGGCTCAATCAGCCCCAGCATTTT

j_call: TRBJ2-1
d_call: TRBD1
v_call: TRBV7-3
clone_size: .
cdr3_aa: CASSFYRGNEQFF
cdr3_nt: TGTGCCAGCAGCTTTTACAGGGGCAATGAGCAGTTCTTC

j_call: TRBJ1-1
d_call: .
v_call: TRBV5-6
clone_size: .
cdr3_aa: CASSLEGADMNTEAFF
cdr3_nt: TGTGCCAGCAGCTTGGAAGGGGCAGACATGAACACTGAAGCTTTCTTT

j_call: TRBJ2-1
d_call: TRBD2
v_call: TRBV5-1
clone_size: few
cdr3_aa: CASSLGEKTSGGRLGSYNEQFF
cdr3_nt: TGCGCCAGCAGCTTGGGAGAGAAGACTAGCGGGGGACGCCTTGGCTCCTACAATGAGCAGTTCTTC

j_call: TRBJ1-4
d_call: .
v_call: TRBV11-3
clone_size: .
cdr3_aa: CASSLGHGGLRTQELFF
cdr3_nt: TGTGCCAGCAGCTTAGGACACGGGGGGCTGCGAACCCAGGAACTGTTTTTT

j_call: TRBJ2-7
d_call: .
v_call: TRBV6-1
clone_size: .
cdr3_aa: CASSTYEQYF
cdr3_nt: TGTGCCAGCAGCACCTACGAGCAGTACTTC

j_call: TRBJ2-1
d_call: TRBD2
v_call: TRBV7-2
clone_size: .
cdr3_aa: CASSPLAGDYNEQFF
cdr3_nt: TGTGCCAGCAGCCCACTGGCGGGGGACTACAATGAGCAGTTCTTC

j_call: TRBJ2-2
d_call: TRBD2
v_call: TRBV4-1
clone_size: once
cdr3_aa: CASSRLRGVENTGELFF
cdr3_nt: TGCGCCAGCAGCCGCCTCCGGGGGGTGGAGAACACCGGGGAGCTGTTTTTT

j_call: TRBJ1-2
d_call: .
v_call: TRBV5-4
clone_size: few
cdr3_aa: CASSLAGANYGYTF
cdr3_nt: TGTGCCAGCAGCTTGGCAGGGGCCAACTATGGCTACACCTTC

j_call: TRBJ2-7
d_call: .
v_call: TRBV6-5
clone_size: .
cdr3_aa: CASSYGRRGPYEQYF
cdr3_nt: TGTGCCAGCAGTTACGGGCGGAGGGGACCCTACGAGCAGTACTTC

j_call: TRBJ2-5
d_call: .
v_call: TRBV19
clone_size: once
cdr3_aa: CASSIVAGQGRETQYF
cdr3_nt: TGTGCCAGTAGTATAGTAGCGGGACAGGGTCGGGAGACCCAGTACTTC

j_call: TRBJ1-2
d_call: .
v_call: TRBV30
clone_size: .
cdr3_aa: CAWSGLGTRVYGYTF
cdr3_nt: TGTGCCTGGAGTGGTCTTGGGACAAGGGTATATGGCTACACCTTC

j_call: TRBJ2-7
d_call: .
v_call: TRBV20-1
clone_size: .
cdr3_aa: CSARPRWENF
cdr3_nt: TGCAGTGCTAGACCCCGCTGGGAGAACTTC

j_call: TRBJ2-7
d_call: .
v_call: TRBV5-6
clone_size: .
cdr3_aa: CASSLAGASYEQYF
cdr3_nt: TGTGCCAGCAGCTTGGCTGGAGCTTCCTACGAGCAGTACTTC

j_call: TRBJ1-1
d_call: TRBD1
v_call: TRBV6-4
clone_size: .
cdr3_aa: CASSRDRGDRAFF
cdr3_nt: TGTGCCAGCAGCCGGGACAGGGGCGACCGAGCTTTCTTT

j_call: TRBJ1-2
d_call: TRBD1
v_call: TRBV29-1
clone_size: once
cdr3_aa: CSVLDRGEGYTF
cdr3_nt: TGCAGCGTCTTGGACAGGGGAGAGGGCTACACCTTC

j_call: TRBJ2-1
d_call: TRBD2
v_call: TRBV14
clone_size: once
cdr3_aa: CASSRPGASGGTKAEQFF
cdr3_nt: TGTGCCAGCAGCCGACCCGGGGCTAGCGGGGGGACCAAGGCTGAGCAGTTCTTC

j_call: TRBJ2-5
d_call: TRBD2
v_call: TRBV7-2
clone_size: once
cdr3_aa: CASSLVGLGQETQYF
cdr3_nt: TGTGCCAGCAGCTTGGTCGGACTAGGCCAAGAGACCCAGTACTTC

j_call: TRBJ1-4
d_call: .
v_call: TRBV7-2
clone_size: .
cdr3_aa: CASSRTASGEKLFF
cdr3_nt: TGTGCCAGCAGTAGGACAGCGTCAGGTGAAAAACTGTTTTTT

j_call: TRBJ1-1
d_call: .
v_call: TRBV11-3
clone_size: .
cdr3_aa: CASSQGLNTEAFF
cdr3_nt: TGTGCCAGCAGCCAGGGATTGAACACTGAAGCTTTCTTT

j_call: TRBJ2-1
d_call: .
v_call: TRBV7-9
clone_size: .
cdr3_aa: CASSSWFTGSSYNEQFF
cdr3_nt: TGTGCCAGCAGCTCCTGGTTTACAGGGAGCTCCTACAATGAGCAGTTCTTC

j_call: TRBJ2-7
d_call: TRBD2
v_call: TRBV5-1
clone_size: .
cdr3_aa: CASSLGGGNYEQYF
cdr3_nt: TGCGCCAGCAGCTTGGGCGGGGGGAACTACGAGCAGTACTTC

j_call: TRBJ1-1
d_call: .
v_call: TRBV5-1
clone_size: .
cdr3_aa: CASSEQVTNTEAFF
cdr3_nt: TGCGCCAGCAGTGAACAGGTGACGAACACTGAAGCTTTCTTT

j_call: TRBJ1-5
d_call: .
v_call: TRBV5-6
clone_size: .
cdr3_aa: CASSLGLQGNQPQHF
cdr3_nt: TGTGCCAGCAGCTTGGGGCTGCAGGGAAATCAGCCCCAGCATTTT

j_call: TRBJ1-2
d_call: .
v_call: TRBV19
clone_size: .
cdr3_aa: CASSMGRWDYGYTF
cdr3_nt: TGTGCCAGTAGCATGGGCAGATGGGACTATGGCTACACCTTC

j_call: TRBJ2-1
d_call: .
v_call: TRBV19
clone_size: .
cdr3_aa: CASSIGEVYNEQFF
cdr3_nt: TGTGCCAGTAGTATAGGAGAGGTTTACAATGAGCAGTTCTTC

j_call: TRBJ1-1
d_call: .
v_call: TRBV6-5
clone_size: .
cdr3_aa: CASSFSVNTEAFF
cdr3_nt: TGTGCCAGCAGTTTTTCAGTGAACACTGAAGCTTTCTTT

j_call: TRBJ1-1
d_call: TRBD1
v_call: TRBV5-6
clone_size: once
cdr3_aa: CASKGQGKATEAFF
cdr3_nt: TGTGCCAGCAAGGGACAGGGCAAAGCCACTGAAGCTTTCTTT

j_call: TRBJ2-3
d_call: TRBD2
v_call: TRBV7-9
clone_size: once
cdr3_aa: CASSFGLAGGTDTQYF
cdr3_nt: TGTGCCAGCAGCTTCGGACTAGCGGGGGGTACAGATACGCAGTATTTT

j_call: TRBJ2-1
d_call: TRBD2
v_call: TRBV27
clone_size: .
cdr3_aa: CASSLGGGAGNEQFF
cdr3_nt: TGTGCCAGCAGTTTGGGCGGGGGGGCCGGCAATGAGCAGTTCTTC

j_call: TRBJ2-7
d_call: TRBD1
v_call: TRBV6-1
clone_size: .
cdr3_aa: CASREWGQGFGNKQYF
cdr3_nt: TGTGCCAGCAGAGAATGGGGACAGGGGTTTGGGAATAAGCAGTACTTC

j_call: TRBJ2-3
d_call: .
v_call: TRBV5-6
clone_size: .
cdr3_aa: CASSLAGRGGGTDTQYF
cdr3_nt: TGTGCCAGCAGCTTGGCCGGGCGGGGCGGAGGCACAGATACGCAGTATTTT

j_call: TRBJ2-1
d_call: .
v_call: TRBV21-1
clone_size: .
cdr3_aa: CASSKKSDGTLKVGQFF
cdr3_nt: TGTGCCAGCAGCAAAAAGTCGGACGGGACTCTCAAAGTCGGGCAGTTCTTC

j_call: TRBJ2-7
d_call: TRBD1
v_call: TRBV7-9
clone_size: .
cdr3_aa: CASSLAVDRGDEQYF
cdr3_nt: TGTGCCAGCAGCTTAGCAGTGGACAGGGGAGACGAGCAGTACTTC

j_call: TRBJ2-1
d_call: TRBD2
v_call: TRBV19
clone_size: .
cdr3_aa: CASSIQLAVNNEQFF
cdr3_nt: TGTGCCAGTAGTATACAACTAGCGGTAAACAATGAGCAGTTCTTC

j_call: TRBJ2-3
d_call: TRBD1
v_call: TRBV4-2
clone_size: .
cdr3_aa: CASSQVPIVLGRGQGRTDTQYF
cdr3_nt: TGTGCCAGCAGCCAAGTGCCAATCGTCTTGGGTAGGGGACAGGGGCGCACAGATACGCAGTATTTT

j_call: TRBJ1-5
d_call: .
v_call: TRBV6-5
clone_size: .
cdr3_aa: CASSPASGNNQPQHF
cdr3_nt: TGTGCCAGCAGTCCTGCCTCTGGCAACAATCAGCCCCAGCATTTT

j_call: TRBJ2-3
d_call: TRBD2
v_call: TRBV7-2
clone_size: .
cdr3_aa: CASRLAGSDTQYF
cdr3_nt: TGTGCCAGCAGACTAGCGGGGAGCGATACGCAGTATTTT

j_call: TRBJ2-3
d_call: .
v_call: TRBV7-2
clone_size: .
cdr3_aa: CASSLGTVDTQYF
cdr3_nt: TGTGCCAGCAGCTTAGGGACAGTCGATACGCAGTATTTT

j_call: TRBJ1-1
d_call: TRBD1
v_call: TRBV9
clone_size: few
cdr3_aa: CASSVGQGWEDTEAFF
cdr3_nt: TGTGCCAGCAGCGTCGGACAGGGTTGGGAGGACACTGAAGCTTTCTTT

j_call: TRBJ2-2
d_call: .
v_call: TRBV19
clone_size: .
cdr3_aa: CASSKQGSFNTGELFF
cdr3_nt: TGTGCCAGTAGTAAACAGGGTAGCTTTAACACCGGGGAGCTGTTTTTT

j_call: TRBJ1-2
d_call: .
v_call: TRBV4-2
clone_size: .
cdr3_aa: CASSQAGLGNYGYTF
cdr3_nt: TGTGCCAGCAGCCAAGCAGGGTTAGGTAACTATGGCTACACCTTC

j_call: TRBJ1-1
d_call: TRBD1
v_call: TRBV6-1
clone_size: .
cdr3_aa: CASRYSGQGNTEAFF
cdr3_nt: TGTGCCAGCAGATACAGTGGACAGGGTAACACTGAAGCTTTCTTT

j_call: TRBJ1-5
d_call: .
v_call: TRBV6-1
clone_size: many
cdr3_aa: CASSPGTHNQPQHF
cdr3_nt: TGTGCCAGCAGTCCCGGGACACATAATCAGCCCCAGCATTTT

j_call: TRBJ1-5
d_call: TRBD1
v_call: TRBV19
clone_size: .
cdr3_aa: CASSQYVDPGQGAKQNQPQHF
cdr3_nt: TGTGCCAGTAGTCAATACGTGGACCCGGGACAGGGGGCGAAACAAAATCAGCCCCAGCATTTT

j_call: TRBJ2-5
d_call: TRBD1
v_call: TRBV9
clone_size: .
cdr3_aa: CASSGYLQGVPNQETQYF
cdr3_nt: TGTGCCAGCAGCGGATACTTACAGGGGGTCCCGAACCAAGAGACCCAGTACTTC

j_call: TRBJ2-1
d_call: TRBD2
v_call: TRBV5-6
clone_size: once
cdr3_aa: CASSFRTSGGGYNEQFF
cdr3_nt: TGTGCCAGCAGCTTTAGGACTAGCGGGGGGGGATACAATGAGCAGTTCTTC

j_call: TRBJ1-1
d_call: .
v_call: TRBV4-2
clone_size: .
cdr3_aa: CASSQDRGMDTEAFF
cdr3_nt: TGTGCCAGCAGCCAAGACAGGGGTATGGACACTGAAGCTTTCTTT